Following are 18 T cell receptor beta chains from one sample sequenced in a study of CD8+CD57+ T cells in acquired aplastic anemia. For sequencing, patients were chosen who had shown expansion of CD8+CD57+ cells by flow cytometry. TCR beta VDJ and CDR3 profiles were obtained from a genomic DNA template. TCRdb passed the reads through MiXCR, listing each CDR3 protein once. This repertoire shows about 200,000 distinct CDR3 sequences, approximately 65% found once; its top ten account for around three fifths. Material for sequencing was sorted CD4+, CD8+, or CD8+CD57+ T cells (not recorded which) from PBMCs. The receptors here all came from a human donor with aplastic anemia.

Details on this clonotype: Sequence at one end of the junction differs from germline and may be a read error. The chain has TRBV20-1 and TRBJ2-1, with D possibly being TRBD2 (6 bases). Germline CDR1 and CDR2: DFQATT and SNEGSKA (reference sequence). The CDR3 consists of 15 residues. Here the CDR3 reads CSARPPVTRGDEQFF. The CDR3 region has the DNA TGCAGTGCTAGACCACCCGTGACTAGGGGTGATGAGCAATTCTTC.

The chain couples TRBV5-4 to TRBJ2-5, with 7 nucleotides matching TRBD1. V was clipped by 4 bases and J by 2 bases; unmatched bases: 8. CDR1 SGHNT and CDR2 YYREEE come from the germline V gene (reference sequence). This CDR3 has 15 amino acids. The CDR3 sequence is CASSQDRSAQETQYF. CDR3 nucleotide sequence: TGTGCCAGCAGCCAGGACAGGAGCGCGCAAGAGACCCAGTACTTC. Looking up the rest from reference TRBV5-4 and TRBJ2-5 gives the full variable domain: ETGVTQSPTHLIKTRGQQVTLRCSSQSGHNTVSWYQQALGQGPQFIFQYYREEENGRGNFPPRFSGLQFPNYSSELNVNALELDDSALYLCASSQDRSAQETQYFGPGTRLLVL.

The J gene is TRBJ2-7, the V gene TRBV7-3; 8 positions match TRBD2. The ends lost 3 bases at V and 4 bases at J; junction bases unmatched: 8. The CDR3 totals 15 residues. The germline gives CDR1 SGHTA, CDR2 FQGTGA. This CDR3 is CASSFGAGAIYEQYF. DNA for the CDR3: TGTGCCAGCAGCTTCGGAGCGGGAGCGATATACGAGCAGTACTTC.

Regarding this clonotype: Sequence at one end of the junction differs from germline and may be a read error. The CDR3 region has the DNA TGTGCCAGCAGCTTCGCGACAGGGATGAACGCTGAAGCTTTCTTT. Its protein product is CASSFATGMNAEAFF. The chain recombines TRBV7-9 with TRBJ1-1; 7 bases match TRBD1. CDR3 length equals 15 residues. Germline CDR1 and CDR2: SEHNR and FQNEAQ (reference sequence).

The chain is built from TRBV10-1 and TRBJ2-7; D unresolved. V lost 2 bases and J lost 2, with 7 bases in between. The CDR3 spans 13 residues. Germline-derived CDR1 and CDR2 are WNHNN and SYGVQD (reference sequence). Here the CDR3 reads CASSEPRTYEQYF. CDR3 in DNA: TGCGCCAGCAGTGAGCCCAGGACCTACGAGCAGTACTTC.

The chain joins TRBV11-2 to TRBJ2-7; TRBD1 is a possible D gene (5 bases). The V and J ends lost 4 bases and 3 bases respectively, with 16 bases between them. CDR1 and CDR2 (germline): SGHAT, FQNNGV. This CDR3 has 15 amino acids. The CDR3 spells CASSSDTSRHYEQYF. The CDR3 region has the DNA TGTGCCAGCAGCTCGGACACAAGCCGTCACTACGAGCAGTACTTC.

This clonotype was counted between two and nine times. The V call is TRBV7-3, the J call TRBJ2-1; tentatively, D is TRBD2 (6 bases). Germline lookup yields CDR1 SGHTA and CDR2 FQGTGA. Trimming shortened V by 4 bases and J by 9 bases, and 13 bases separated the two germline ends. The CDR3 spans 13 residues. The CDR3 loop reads CASSSSAGSEQFF. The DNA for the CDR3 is TGTGCCAGCAGCTCTTCCGCGGGGAGTGAGCAGTTCTTC. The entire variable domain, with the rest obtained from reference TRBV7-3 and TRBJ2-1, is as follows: GAGVSQTPSNKVTEKGKYVELRCDPISGHTALYWYRQSLGQGPEFLIYFQGTGAADDSGLPNDRFFAVRPEGSVSTLKIQRTERGDSAVYLCASSSSAGSEQFFGPGTRLTVL.

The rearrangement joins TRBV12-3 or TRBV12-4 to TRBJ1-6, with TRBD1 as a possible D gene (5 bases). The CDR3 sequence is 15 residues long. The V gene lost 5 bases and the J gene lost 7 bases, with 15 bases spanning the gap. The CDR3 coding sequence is TGTGCCAGCAGTCACCGGGACGGAAAAAATTCACCCCTCCACTTT. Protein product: CASSHRDGKNSPLHF.

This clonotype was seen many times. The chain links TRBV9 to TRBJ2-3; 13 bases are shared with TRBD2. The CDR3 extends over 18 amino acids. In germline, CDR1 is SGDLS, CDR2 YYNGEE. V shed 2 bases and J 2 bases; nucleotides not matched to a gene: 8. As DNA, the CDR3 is TGTGCCAGCAGCGTTACTAGCGGGGGGGCCCGAAACACAGATACGCAGTATTTT. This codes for CASSVTSGGARNTDTQYF.

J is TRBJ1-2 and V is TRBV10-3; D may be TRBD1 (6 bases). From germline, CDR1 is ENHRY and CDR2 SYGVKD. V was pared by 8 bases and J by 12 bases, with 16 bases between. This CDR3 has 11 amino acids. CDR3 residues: CAIGRGLSHTF. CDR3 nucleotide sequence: TGTGCCATCGGGAGGGGGTTGAGCCACACCTTC.

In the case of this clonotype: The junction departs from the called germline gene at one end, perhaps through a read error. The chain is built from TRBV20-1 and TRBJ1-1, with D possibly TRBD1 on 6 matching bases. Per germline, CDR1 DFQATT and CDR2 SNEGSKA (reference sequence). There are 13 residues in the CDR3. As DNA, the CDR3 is TGCAGCCAGCGGACAGACATGAACACTGAAGCTCTCTTT. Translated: CSQRTDMNTEALF.

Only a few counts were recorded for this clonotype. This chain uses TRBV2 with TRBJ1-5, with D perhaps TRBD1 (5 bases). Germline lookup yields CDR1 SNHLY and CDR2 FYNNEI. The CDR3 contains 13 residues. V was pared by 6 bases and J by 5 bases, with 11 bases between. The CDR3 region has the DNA TGTGCCAGCAGGTGGGGGGTCGATCAGCCCCAGCATTTT. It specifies CASRWGVDQPQHF. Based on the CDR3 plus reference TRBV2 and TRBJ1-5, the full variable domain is EPEVTQTPSHQVTQMGQEVILRCVPISNHLYFYWYRQILGQKVEFLVSFYNNEISEKSEIFDDQFSVERPDGSNFTLKIRSTKLEDSAMYFCASRWGVDQPQHFGDGTRLSIL.

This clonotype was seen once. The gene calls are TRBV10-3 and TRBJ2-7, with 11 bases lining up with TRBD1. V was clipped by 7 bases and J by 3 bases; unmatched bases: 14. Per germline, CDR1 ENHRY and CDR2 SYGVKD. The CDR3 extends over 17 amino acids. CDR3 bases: TGTGCCATCAAGGTAGCGTCCCGAGGGACAGGGGGCTACGAGCAGTACTTC. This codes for CAIKVASRGTGGYEQYF.

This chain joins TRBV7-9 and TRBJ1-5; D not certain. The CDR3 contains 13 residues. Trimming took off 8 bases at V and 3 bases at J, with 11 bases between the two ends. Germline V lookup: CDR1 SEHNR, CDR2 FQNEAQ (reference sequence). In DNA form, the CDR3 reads TGTGCCAGCGTGGTGGGTCACAATCAGCCCCAGCATTTT. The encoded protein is CASVVGHNQPQHF.

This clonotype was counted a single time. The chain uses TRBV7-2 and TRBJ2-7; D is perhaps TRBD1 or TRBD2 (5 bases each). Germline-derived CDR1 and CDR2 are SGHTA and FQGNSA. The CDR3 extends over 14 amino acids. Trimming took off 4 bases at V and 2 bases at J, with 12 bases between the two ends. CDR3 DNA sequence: TGTGCCAGCAGCTCGGGACGGACCCCCTACGAGCAGTACTTC. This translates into CASSSGRTPYEQYF.

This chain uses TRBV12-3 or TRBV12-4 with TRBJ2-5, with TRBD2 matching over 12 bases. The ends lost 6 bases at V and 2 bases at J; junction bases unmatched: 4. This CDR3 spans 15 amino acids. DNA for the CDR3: TGTGCCAGCAGCCGACTAGCGGGGGCACAAGAGACCCAGTACTTC. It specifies CASSRLAGAQETQYF.

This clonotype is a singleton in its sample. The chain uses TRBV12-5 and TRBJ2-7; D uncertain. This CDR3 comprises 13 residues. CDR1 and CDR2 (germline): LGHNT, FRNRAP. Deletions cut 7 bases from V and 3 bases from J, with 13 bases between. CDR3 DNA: TGTGCTAGTGCCGACCCCCTGATCTACGAGCAGTACTTC. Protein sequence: CASADPLIYEQYF. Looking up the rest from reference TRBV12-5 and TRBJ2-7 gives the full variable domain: DARVTQTPRHKVTEMGQEVTMRCQPILGHNTVFWYRQTMMQGLELLAYFRNRAPLDDSGMPKDRFSAEMPDATLATLKIQPSEPRDSAVYFCASADPLIYEQYFGPGTRLTVT.

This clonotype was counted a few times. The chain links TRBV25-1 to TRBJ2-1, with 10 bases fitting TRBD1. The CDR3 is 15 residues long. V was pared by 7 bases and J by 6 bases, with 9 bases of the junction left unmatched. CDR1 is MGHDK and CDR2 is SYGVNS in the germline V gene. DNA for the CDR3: TGTGCCAGCACGGGGACAGGGGCTGGGAGCAATGAGCAGTTCTTC. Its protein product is CASTGTGAGSNEQFF.